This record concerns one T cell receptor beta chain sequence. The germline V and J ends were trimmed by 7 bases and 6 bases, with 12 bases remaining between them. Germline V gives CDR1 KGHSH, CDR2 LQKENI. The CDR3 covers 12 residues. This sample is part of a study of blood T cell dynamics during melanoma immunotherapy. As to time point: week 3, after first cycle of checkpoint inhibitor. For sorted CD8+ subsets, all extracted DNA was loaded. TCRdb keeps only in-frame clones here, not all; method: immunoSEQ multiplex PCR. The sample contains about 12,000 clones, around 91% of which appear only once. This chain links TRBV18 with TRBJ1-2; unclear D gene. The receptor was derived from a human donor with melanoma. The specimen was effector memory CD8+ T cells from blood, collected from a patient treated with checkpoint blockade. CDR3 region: CASLREDDGYTF. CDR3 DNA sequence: TGTGCCAGCTTACGGGAAGACGATGGCTACACCTTC.